This T cell receptor beta chain was obtained from a study of blood T cell repertoires in COVID-19. Only in-frame clones appear in the TCRdb table, and some are missing; sequencing was by immunoSEQ multiplex PCR. The sample has some 180,000 clones, 65% to 85% seen once. The trim removed 6 bases at V and 5 bases at J, leaving 4 bases unmatched. This CDR3 contains 15 residues. The germline V gene encodes CDR1 MNHEY and CDR2 SVGAGI. The sample comprised peripheral blood. The genes are TRBV6-5 and TRBJ2-5; the match to TRBD2 covers 15 bases. The receptor comes from a woman aged 40 to 50 with COVID-19, enrolled during active disease. CDR3 DNA: TGTGCCAGCAGGGGACTAGCGGGAGGAGGGGAGACCCAGTACTTC. Translated, it gives CASRGLAGGGETQYF.